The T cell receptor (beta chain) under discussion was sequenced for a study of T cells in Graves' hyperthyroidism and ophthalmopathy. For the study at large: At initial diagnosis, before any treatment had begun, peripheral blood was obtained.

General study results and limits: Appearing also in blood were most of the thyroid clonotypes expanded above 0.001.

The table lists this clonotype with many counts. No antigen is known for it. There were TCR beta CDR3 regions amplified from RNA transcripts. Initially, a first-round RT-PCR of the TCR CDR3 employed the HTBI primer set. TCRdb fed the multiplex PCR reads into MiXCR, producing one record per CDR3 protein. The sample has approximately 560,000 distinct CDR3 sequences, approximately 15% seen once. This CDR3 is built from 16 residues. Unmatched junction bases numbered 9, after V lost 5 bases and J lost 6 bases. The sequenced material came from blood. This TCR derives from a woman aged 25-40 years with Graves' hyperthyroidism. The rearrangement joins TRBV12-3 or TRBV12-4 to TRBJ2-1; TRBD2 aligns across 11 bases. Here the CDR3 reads CASSKRSGRALNEQFF. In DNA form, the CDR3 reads TGTGCCAGCAGTAAACGTAGCGGGAGGGCTCTCAATGAGCAGTTCTTC.